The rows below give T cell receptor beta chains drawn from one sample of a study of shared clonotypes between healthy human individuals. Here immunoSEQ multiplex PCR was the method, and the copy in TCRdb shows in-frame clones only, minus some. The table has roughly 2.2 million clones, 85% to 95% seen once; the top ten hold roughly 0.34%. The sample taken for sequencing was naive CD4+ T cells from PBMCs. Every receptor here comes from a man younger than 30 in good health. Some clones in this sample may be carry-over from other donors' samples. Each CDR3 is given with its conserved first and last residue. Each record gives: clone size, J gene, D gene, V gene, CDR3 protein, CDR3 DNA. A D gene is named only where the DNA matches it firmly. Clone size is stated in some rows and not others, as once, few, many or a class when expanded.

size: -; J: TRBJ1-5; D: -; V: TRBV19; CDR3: CASSITAASSNQPQHF; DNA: TGTGCCAGTAGTATAACCGCAGCATCTAGCAATCAGCCCCAGCATTTT
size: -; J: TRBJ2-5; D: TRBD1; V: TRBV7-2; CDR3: CASSLEGQARQETQYF; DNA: TGTGCCAGCAGCTTAGAGGGACAGGCAAGACAAGAGACCCAGTACTTC
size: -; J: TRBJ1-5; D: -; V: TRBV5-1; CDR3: CASSLDGVRQPQHF; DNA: TGCGCCAGCAGCTTGGATGGGGTGCGTCAGCCCCAGCATTTT
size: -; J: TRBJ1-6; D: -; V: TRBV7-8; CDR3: CASSLGGTPYNSPLHF; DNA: TGTGCCAGCAGCTTAGGCGGGACACCCTATAATTCACCCCTCCACTTT
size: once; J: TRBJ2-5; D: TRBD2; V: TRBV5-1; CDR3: CASSSTGLAYETQYF; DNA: TGCGCCAGCAGCTCCACGGGACTAGCGTATGAGACCCAGTACTTC
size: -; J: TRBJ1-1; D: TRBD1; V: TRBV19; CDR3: CASSTGPGGTEAFF; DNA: TGTGCCAGTAGTACCGGCCCAGGGGGCACTGAAGCTTTCTTT
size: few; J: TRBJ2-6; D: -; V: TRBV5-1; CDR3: CASSPGSGANVLTF; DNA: TGCGCCAGCAGCCCGGGCTCTGGGGCCAACGTCCTGACTTTC
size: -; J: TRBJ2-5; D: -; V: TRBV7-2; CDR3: CASSPSRGKETQYF; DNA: TGTGCCAGCAGCCCGAGTCGCGGGAAAGAGACCCAGTACTTC
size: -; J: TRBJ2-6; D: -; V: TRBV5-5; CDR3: CASSLSSSGANVLTF; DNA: TGTGCCAGCAGCTTAAGCAGCTCTGGGGCCAACGTCCTGACTTTC
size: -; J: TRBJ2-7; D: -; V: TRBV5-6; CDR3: CASSSGTPPYEQYF; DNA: TGTGCCAGCAGTTCCGGGACACCCCCCTACGAGCAGTACTTC
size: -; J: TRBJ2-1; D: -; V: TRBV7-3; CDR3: CASSLSPSVEQFF; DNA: TGTGCCAGCAGCTTAAGCCCTAGTGTGGAGCAGTTCTTC
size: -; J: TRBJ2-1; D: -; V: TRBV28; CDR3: CASSLPGRKADNEQFF; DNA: TGTGCCAGCAGCCTCCCTGGGAGGAAAGCCGACAATGAGCAGTTCTTC
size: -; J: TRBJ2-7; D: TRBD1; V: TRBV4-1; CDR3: CASSQVRGQYEQYF; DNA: TGCGCCAGCAGCCAAGTCAGGGGGCAATACGAGCAGTACTTC
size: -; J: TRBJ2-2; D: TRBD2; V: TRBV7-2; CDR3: CASSLWAGRAYTGELFF; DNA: TGTGCCAGCAGTCTATGGGCTGGGAGGGCCTACACCGGGGAGCTGTTTTTT
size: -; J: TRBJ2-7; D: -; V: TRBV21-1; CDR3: CASSKGTRPYEQYF; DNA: TGTGCCAGCAGCAAAGGGACACGTCCCTACGAGCAGTACTTC
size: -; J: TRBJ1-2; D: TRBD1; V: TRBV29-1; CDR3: CSVEGTQGAYGYTF; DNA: TGCAGCGTTGAAGGAACCCAGGGGGCGTATGGCTACACCTTC
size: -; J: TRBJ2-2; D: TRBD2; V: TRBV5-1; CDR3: CASSFGLANTGELFF; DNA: TGCGCCAGCAGTTTCGGACTAGCGAACACCGGGGAGCTGTTTTTT
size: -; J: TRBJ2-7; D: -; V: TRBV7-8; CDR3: CASSLARGEQYF; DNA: TGTGCCAGCAGCTTAGCCCGCGGCGAGCAGTACTTC
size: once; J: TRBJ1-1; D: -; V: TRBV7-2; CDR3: CASSLEGTGPKTEAFF; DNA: TGTGCCAGCAGCTTAGAAGGGACGGGACCTAAAACTGAAGCTTTCTTT
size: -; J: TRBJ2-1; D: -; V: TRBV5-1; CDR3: CASSLEGADYNEQFF; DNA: TGCGCCAGCAGCTTGGAAGGGGCCGACTACAATGAGCAGTTCTTC
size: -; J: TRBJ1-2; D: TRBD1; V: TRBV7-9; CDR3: CASSFTGQMGGYTF; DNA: TGTGCCAGCAGCTTCACGGGACAGATGGGTGGCTACACCTTC
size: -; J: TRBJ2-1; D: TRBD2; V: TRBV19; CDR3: CASRLAGVGNEQFF; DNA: TGTGCCAGCAGACTAGCGGGAGTAGGCAATGAGCAGTTCTTC
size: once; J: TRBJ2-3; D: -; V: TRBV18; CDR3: CASSPTGDTQYF; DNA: TGTGCCAGCTCACCAACAGGGGATACGCAGTATTTT
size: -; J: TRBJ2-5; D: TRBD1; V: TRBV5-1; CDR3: CASSGPGTAGETQYF; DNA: TGCGCCAGCAGCGGGCCCGGGACAGCTGGAGAGACCCAGTACTTC
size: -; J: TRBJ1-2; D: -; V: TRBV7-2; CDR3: CASSPSTSGGSSYGYTF; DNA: TGTGCCAGCAGCCCATCGACGTCGGGGGGGAGTTCCTATGGCTACACCTTC
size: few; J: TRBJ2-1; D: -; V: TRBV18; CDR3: CASSPQGEGLFF; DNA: TGTGCCAGCTCACCACAAGGAGAGGGACTGTTCTTC
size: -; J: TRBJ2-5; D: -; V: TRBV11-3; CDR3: CASSLGQGGETQYF; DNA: TGTGCCAGCAGCTTAGGGCAGGGTGGAGAGACCCAGTACTTC
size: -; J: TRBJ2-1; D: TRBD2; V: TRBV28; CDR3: CASRTSGMVEQFF; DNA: TGTGCCAGCAGGACCAGCGGGATGGTTGAGCAGTTCTTC
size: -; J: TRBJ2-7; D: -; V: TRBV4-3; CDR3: CASSQDWKAGDYEQYF; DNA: TGCGCCAGCAGCCAAGACTGGAAAGCTGGGGACTACGAGCAGTACTTC